This T cell receptor (beta chain) was sequenced during a study of tumor-infiltrating lymphocytes in primary liver carcinoma. Study-wide context: In every tissue type, samples returned a similar yield of roughly 3.5 to 7.13 million productive TCRbeta reads. Study-level findings and limits: Relative to tumor region pairs, the tumor-adjacent and tumor-blood pairs showed overlap that was lower.

cDNA specific to TCR beta was made from 450 to 500 ng of total RNA, with a constant-region primer employed for priming. Researchers made the TCR beta libraries by running three nested multiplex PCR rounds with slightly modified ARM-PCR. Both of the initial two PCR rounds ran for about 9 cycles and employed TRBV1-TRBV30 forward primers alongside a C-beta reverse primer. TCRdb independently ran MiXCR on the multiplex PCR reads; one entry per CDR3 protein. This table has about 48,000 distinct CDR3 sequences, over 70% appearing once. Extraction of RNA together with DNA used about 18-31 mg of unsorted bulk tissue. Primary liver carcinoma in the patients was surgically resected. The CDR3 is 15 amino acids. Germline loops: CDR1 MGHRA, CDR2 YSYEKL. This clonotype was recorded only once. Its antigen remains unknown. One end of the junction varies from germline; a read error may be responsible.

This chain uses TRBV4-1 with TRBJ1-3; TRBD1 agrees at 7 bases. The receptor was derived from a man aged 35-49 years with primary liver carcinoma and hepatitis B virus infection. Specimen: liver tumor tissue from sampling region 3. The subset is: tumor region T3, left-lateral pole. The CDR3 bases are TGCGCCAGCAGCCAAGAAGACAGGGTTGGAAATACCATATATTTT. Its translation is CASSQEDRVGNTIYF.